Below, 7 T cell receptor beta chains from the same sample are listed, as sequenced in a study of regulatory T cells in long-lasting Graves disease (dated by TCRdb to the early 2020s). The library relied on multiplex PCR. Instrument on record: Illumina HiSeq 4000. CDR3 regions were amplified by Arm-PCR with iRepertoire HTBI primers to construct TCR beta libraries. The raw public reads went through TCRdb reprocessing: fastp at Q25, MiXCR clone calling, in-frame beta chains kept. Here each entry gathers all rows of one CDR3 protein and keeps the most common genes and DNA. This sample gives about 290,000 distinct CDR3 sequences in total; 20% to 25% of them show up just once. 56% of the sample is held by the ten biggest clonotypes. In the paper's terms, the time point label means: persistent/refractory GD, antithyroid drugs over 5 years with positive TRAb. RNA was extracted from PBMCs in TRIzol for both TCR sequencing and RNA sequencing.

This specimen consisted of peripheral blood mononuclear cells (PBMCs), obtained when the disease was refractory, from a patient treated with antithyroid drugs. Receptor source: a female donor with Graves disease.

This sequence joins TRBV10-3 and TRBJ2-1, with D unresolved. The CDR3 loop spans 13 amino acids. The germline V and J ends were trimmed by 0 bases and 5 bases, with 5 bases remaining between them. Germline V gene sequence: CDR1 ENHRY, CDR2 SYGVKD. CDR3 protein: CAISESWDNEQFF. In DNA, the CDR3 is TGTGCCATCAGTGAGTCGTGGGACAATGAGCAGTTCTTC.

This clonotype has at least ten counts. The chain is built from TRBV5-1 and TRBJ1-4; D not resolved. This CDR3 comprises 14 residues. V was clipped by 0 bases and J by 0 bases, with 3 bases between them. Germline CDR1 reads SGHRS; CDR2 reads YFSETQ. CDR3 amino acids: CASSLDPTNEKLFF. The CDR3 DNA is TGCGCCAGCAGCTTGGACCCAACTAATGAAAAACTGTTTTTT.

The chain couples TRBV15 to TRBJ2-5; D could derive from TRBD1 or TRBD2 (5 bases each). This CDR3 contains 14 residues. Germline V gene lookup returns CDR1 LNHNV and CDR2 YYDKDF (reference sequence). Trimming cost V 9 bases and J 5 bases, with 19 bases left between them. The CDR3 DNA reads TGTGCCACAGGACCCGGGGCTTTAGGGGAGACCCAGTACTTC. It translates to CATGPGALGETQYF. Looking up the rest from reference TRBV15 and TRBJ2-5 gives the full variable domain: DAMVIQNPRYQVTQFGKPVTLSCSQTLNHNVMYWYQQKSSQAPKLLFHYYDKDFNNEADTPDNFQSRRPNTSFCFLDIRSPGLGDTAMYLCATGPGALGETQYFGPGTRLLVL.

V usage is TRBV29-1 and J usage is TRBJ2-5; maybe TRBD2 (5 bases). Trimming left V 1 base short and J 2 bases short, with 5 bases between. This CDR3 contains 12 residues. CDR1 is SQVTM, CDR2 ANQGSEA, per germline. CDR3 bases: TGCAGCGTTGAAGGCGGGCAAGAGACCCAGTACTTC. Amino acids: CSVEGGQETQYF.

This clonotype was observed many times. The rearrangement links TRBV2 to TRBJ2-2; tentative D call: TRBD2 (5 bases). Germline CDR1 and CDR2: SNHLY and FYNNEI. This CDR3 is built from 16 residues. Trimming shortened V by 3 bases and J by 1 base, and 12 bases separated the two germline ends. The DNA of the CDR3 is TGTGCCAGCAGTGAGTTCCTCGCGGGGAACACCGGGGAGCTGTTTTTT. It specifies CASSEFLAGNTGELFF. The whole variable domain, remainder taken from reference TRBV2 and TRBJ2-2, is EPEVTQTPSHQVTQMGQEVILRCVPISNHLYFYWYRQILGQKVEFLVSFYNNEISEKSEIFDDQFSVERPDGSNFTLKIRSTKLEDSAMYFCASSEFLAGNTGELFFGEGSRLTVL.

This clonotype was seen repeatedly, ten times or more. V and J are TRBV29-1 and TRBJ2-4; TRBD1 is a possible D gene (6 bases). CDR3 size: 15 residues. V was clipped by 6 bases and J by 6 bases, with 21 bases between them. Germline CDR1 SQVTM, CDR2 ANQGSEA. The CDR3 loop reads CSVQRSTGHLNIQYF. For the CDR3, the DNA is TGCAGCGTCCAACGATCAACGGGACACCTAAACATTCAGTACTTC.

This clonotype was picked up many times. The DNA for the CDR3 is TGTGCCAGCAGTCTGACAGCCACTGGAAACACCATATATTTT. Translating it yields CASSLTATGNTIYF. V usage is TRBV12-3 or TRBV12-4 and J usage is TRBJ1-3, with D perhaps matching TRBD1 (5 bases). This CDR3 is built from 14 residues. V gave up 5 bases and J gave up 2 bases, with 10 bases separating them.